This entry features one TCR beta chain sequence. Together with a sample-barcoded 5' primer, a J-beta primer mix was included in a second PCR lasting about 7 to 11 cycles. TCRdb called the 5' RACE reads again in MiXCR, with one record for every CDR3 protein. Here the sample spans 750,000 to 950,000 distinct CDR3 sequences, about 53% being singletons. V lost 0 bases and J lost 7; bases outside the gene matches: 7. The CDR3 spans 16 residues. Germline V gene lookup returns CDR1 MNHEY and CDR2 SVGAGI. The sample belongs to a study of blood T cells in healthy people across ages. The rearrangement uses TRBV6-5 and TRBJ2-1, with TRBD1 matching 9 bases. This TCR derives from a man older than 75 in good health. Sequencing input: blood. CDR3 loop: CASSYSAQGALNEQFF. In DNA, the CDR3 is TGTGCCAGCAGTTACTCGGCACAGGGGGCGCTTAATGAGCAGTTCTTC.